Below, one TCR beta chain is given with its context. In this sample, this clone turned up a few times. This clone's antigen is unknown. One base away there is no much larger clone; base qualities are not given. The collaborating institutions used their own protocols to collect whole blood in K2EDTA tubes. For TCRbeta analysis, collaborators shipped samples in one of three forms: frozen whole blood, isolated PBMCs, or DNA extracted from either of those sample types. The sample belongs to a study of blood T cell repertoires in COVID-19 (dated by TCRdb to 2018 to 2020). At the level of the whole study: Collaborator samples came from the United States, Italy and Spain and covered acute and convalescent phases of COVID-19. The prospective study material was composed of cDNA or gDNA derived from T cells, B-cell-depleted T cells, or PBMCs. The dataset comprised deeply sampled blood TCRbeta repertoires from subjects exposed to, actively infected with, or recovered from COVID-19. The repertoires were released in a freely available public database meant as a resource for research on the immune response to SARS-CoV-2. The samples were drawn from two sources: the first 160 participants of the ongoing ImmuneRACE study, and about 1,300 subjects contributed by 6 global collaborators. The sample metadata nearly always contained a de-identified subject ID, COVID-19 status, age in years and sex. Where available, HLA class I and class II types were obtained from metadata supplied by the sample provider rather than from assay-based typing. The investigation overall reported the following: Clinical and demographic metadata were provided uncurated, with the amount varying by source and participant.

The CDR1 and CDR2 encoded by the germline V gene (reference sequence) are SEHNR and FQNEAQ. Trimming costs V 5 bases and J 3 bases, and their ends lie 11 bases apart. The CDR3 goes from the cysteine to the phenylalanine over 13 residues. The CDR3 DNA has 39 bases and is translated from base 1. TCRbeta CDR3 regions were amplified from genomic DNA by means of the immunoSEQ Assay, a bias-controlled multiplex PCR. The study's processing was this. Nucleated cell counts per sample were estimated from amplification of reference gene primers within the assay. To quantify the absolute abundance of each unique TCRbeta CDR3 rearrangement, sequence reads were collapsed and filtered. For each sample, productive Simpson clonality was calculated by taking the square root of Simpson's diversity index across productive rearrangements. TCRdb obtained this table from immuneACCESS and retained in-frame rearrangements with V and J assigned. These tables miss some clones; where compared with another copy, unresolved V genes account for less than half of the shortfall, and the remainder is unexplained. From that table come the V and J calls and clone size; the DNA was used to work out D and trimming. The sample table records fewer than 150,000 clones; 85% of these occur just once. Jointly, the top ten make up approximately 13% of the sample.

This clonotype was sampled from a human donor in a cohort sampled during active COVID-19. Sequenced sample: peripheral blood. Recombination linked TRBV7-9 to TRBJ2-7, with no confidently assigned D gene. The nucleotide sequence is TGTGCCAGCAGCCCTCCGGGTCGCTACGAGCAGTACTTC. Translated, this is CASSPPGRYEQYF.